The source of this T cell receptor beta chain is a study of CD8+CD57+ T cells in acquired aplastic anemia. Study-wide background: Average DNA yield from sorted CD4+ and CD8+ cells was roughly 3.1 ug.

Whole-study findings and limits: Patients and controls shared around 30 CD8+ CDR3 sequences.

Sequenced patients had shown CD8+CD57+ cell expansion by flow cytometry. Every patient was diagnosed with severe acquired aplastic anemia. By the time of blood sampling, patients had still received no therapy. Both TCR beta VDJ combination and CDR3 sequence profiling were carried out. Genomic DNA was the template for this profiling. One entry per CDR3 protein results from TCRdb running MiXCR on the reads. This table has roughly 180,000 distinct CDR3 sequences, around 63% appearing once. Notes on this clonotype: Its target is unknown.

This CDR3 has 13 amino acids. Germline V gene lookup returns CDR1 KGHDR and CDR2 SFDVKD. Trimming shortened V by 4 bases and J by 8 bases, and 11 bases separated the two germline ends. The receptor's source is a human donor with aplastic anemia. The sample was sorted CD4+, CD8+, or CD8+CD57+ T cells (not recorded which) from PBMCs. The chain is built from TRBV24-1 and TRBJ2-1; D is possibly TRBD1 (6 bases). The CDR3, as DNA: TGTGCCACCAGTGACCCTCAGGGGTATGAGCAGTTCTTC. As protein: CATSDPQGYEQFF.